Listed here are 13 T cell receptor beta chains from one sample, sequenced in a study of cytomegalovirus exposure and HLA in healthy donors. Sequenced by immunoSEQ multiplex PCR; TCRdb stores in-frame clones only, minus some. The repertoire holds approximately 200,000 clones, with approximately 80% as singletons. Sequenced sample: PBMCs. The receptor source for this set is a woman in her twenties or thirties in good health and CMV-seropositive.

V is TRBV7-2 and J is TRBJ1-2; D is unresolved. Germline V CDR1 and CDR2: SGHTA, FQGNSA. The CDR3 extends over 14 amino acids. V was clipped by 1 base and J by 4 bases, with 10 bases between them. Written as DNA, the CDR3 is TGTGCCAGCAGCTTAGGGGTACAGACCTATGGCTACACCTTC. Residues: CASSLGVQTYGYTF.

The genes are TRBV15 and TRBJ2-7; D perhaps matches TRBD1 (6 bases). The CDR3 is 14 amino acids. V was trimmed by 3 bases and J by 10 bases, leaving 19 bases between them. Per germline, CDR1 LNHNV and CDR2 YYDKDF (reference sequence). The CDR3 is CATSRDSGPRQQYF. In DNA form, the CDR3 reads TGTGCCACCAGCAGGGACAGTGGACCCCGGCAACAGTACTTC.

This chain links TRBV18 with TRBJ1-5, with D uncertain. The germline gives CDR1 KGHSH, CDR2 LQKENI. V gave up 2 bases and J gave up 1 base, with 9 bases separating them. There are 15 residues in the CDR3. The CDR3 coding sequence is TGTGCCAGCTCACCAGAGATACCGAGCAATCAGCCCCAGCATTTT. This sequence encodes CASSPEIPSNQPQHF.

J is TRBJ2-1 and V is TRBV29-1; D unresolved. V was pared by 7 bases and J by 8 bases, with 18 bases between. The CDR3 extends over 13 amino acids. The germline V gene has CDR1 SQVTM and CDR2 ANQGSEA. CDR3 in DNA: TGCAGCGCCGGCACAAACGGCGGAGATGAGCAGTTCTTC. Its protein is CSAGTNGGDEQFF.

The CDR3 spells CASRLNRLENTEAFF. The DNA for the CDR3 is TGTGCCAGCAGATTAAACAGGTTGGAGAACACTGAAGCTTTCTTT. V and J are TRBV2 and TRBJ1-1; D may be TRBD1 (5 bases). Germline CDR1 and CDR2: SNHLY and FYNNEI. V was pared by 6 bases and J by 1 base, with 15 bases between. This CDR3 has 15 residues.

This rearrangement joins TRBV5-1 to TRBJ2-7, with D maybe TRBD2 (6 bases). This CDR3 spans 14 amino acids. The germline CDR1 and CDR2 sequences are SGHRS and YFSETQ. Trimming took off 2 bases at V and 2 bases at J, with 11 bases between the two ends. CDR3 in amino acids: CASSFGGTPYEQYF. The CDR3 bases are TGCGCCAGCAGCTTTGGCGGGACCCCCTACGAGCAGTACTTC.

This rearrangement joins TRBV13 to TRBJ2-6; D possibly corresponds to TRBD2 (5 bases). The CDR3 is 18 amino acids. V was shortened by 5 bases and J by 4 bases, with 21 bases between the two germline ends. Germline lookup yields CDR1 PRHDT and CDR2 FYEKMQ (reference sequence). CDR3 DNA sequence: TGTGCCAGCAGCCCTATCTATAGAGGGAGCCTCGGGGCCAACGTCCTGACTTTC. It codes for CASSPIYRGSLGANVLTF.

J is TRBJ2-7 and V is TRBV5-1; TRBD1 matches 8 bases. Germline V CDR1 and CDR2: SGHRS, YFSETQ. Trimming removed 4 bases from V and 4 bases from J; junction bases left unmatched: 10. CDR3 length equals 15 residues. The CDR3 here is CASSPPGTGQYEQYF. DNA for the CDR3: TGCGCCAGCAGCCCACCAGGGACAGGTCAGTACGAGCAGTACTTC.

The chain combines TRBV29-1 with TRBJ2-7; 9 nucleotides match TRBD1. Per the germline V gene, CDR1 is SQVTM and CDR2 is ANQGSEA. With 2 bases clipped from V and 5 bases from J, the junction kept 7 bases outside the gene matches. The CDR3 has 14 residues. The CDR3 is CSVEQGQGAHEQYF. CDR3 coding DNA: TGCAGCGTTGAACAGGGACAGGGAGCTCACGAGCAGTACTTC.

The chain has TRBV2 and TRBJ1-1; the match to TRBD1 covers 7 bases. Germline V gives CDR1 SNHLY, CDR2 FYNNEI. Unmatched junction bases numbered 4, after V lost 8 bases and J lost 1 base. The CDR3 covers 13 residues. CDR3 amino acids: CASLGQRNTEAFF. The CDR3 DNA follows: TGTGCCAGCCTGGGACAGCGGAACACTGAAGCTTTCTTT.

This chain joins TRBV28 and TRBJ2-1; 7 bases line up with TRBD1. CDR1 is MDHEN and CDR2 is SYDVKM in the germline V gene. The CDR3 has 16 amino acids. The V gene end was trimmed by 4 bases and the J gene end by 7 bases; junction bases not matched to a gene: 13. The CDR3 protein is CASSSPGGLRGNEQFF. In DNA, the CDR3 is TGTGCCAGCAGTTCCCCAGGGGGATTGAGGGGGAATGAGCAGTTCTTC. The full variable domain, its missing parts supplied by reference TRBV28 and TRBJ2-1, is DVKVTQSSRYLVKRTGEKVFLECVQDMDHENMFWYRQDPGLGLRLIYFSYDVKMKEKGDIPEGYSVSREKKERFSLILESASTNQTSMYLCASSSPGGLRGNEQFFGPGTRLTVL.

This clone was observed a single time. Additional DNA sequences in this sample encode the identical CDR3. The chain recombines TRBV6-5 with TRBJ2-3; 9 bases line up with TRBD2. V gave up 6 bases and J gave up 1 base; unmatched junction bases: 2. The CDR3 has 14 residues. CDR1 and CDR2 (germline): MNHEY, SVGAGI. CDR3 bases: TGTGCCAGCAGATGGACTAGCGGCACAGATACGCAGTATTTT. This encodes CASRWTSGTDTQYF.

The rearrangement uses TRBV5-1 and TRBJ2-7; a weak D match, TRBD2 (6 bases). Germline CDR1 reads SGHRS; CDR2 reads YFSETQ. Trimming took off 3 bases at V and 7 bases at J, with 23 bases between the two ends. This CDR3 has 16 amino acids. This CDR3 is CASSYERLGSGREQYF. In nucleotides, the CDR3 is TGCGCCAGCAGCTACGAGAGACTGGGCTCGGGGAGGGAGCAGTACTTC.